The rows below give T cell receptor beta chains drawn from one sample of a study of OX40 agonist ivuxolimab in advanced cancers. Profiling relied on immunoSEQ multiplex PCR, and the TCRdb table lists in-frame clones only, not all of them. This table holds some 77,000 clones, over 70% found once. Sequences were derived from CD4+ or CD8+ T cells sorted from blood, sampled in a trial of the OX40 agonist ivuxolimab. Receptors were obtained from an adult with an advanced solid tumor such as melanoma, head and neck, liver or kidney cancer. The CDR3 runs from the conserved cysteine through the conserved F or W. The D gene is left open where the match is weak. Part of the rows lack a size; the others show once, few, many or a class for expanded clones.

clone_size j_call v_call d_call cdr3_aa cdr3_nt
. TRBJ1-2 TRBV30 TRBD1 CAWSGGTEYGYTF TGTGCCTGGAGCGGAGGGACAGAATATGGCTACACCTTC
. TRBJ1-6 TRBV30 TRBD1 CAWSPRTGWNSPLHF TGTGCCTGGAGTCCCCGGACAGGGTGGAATTCACCCCTCCACTTT
few TRBJ2-5 TRBV14 . CASSQGVQETQYF TGTGCCAGCAGCCAAGGGGTACAAGAGACCCAGTACTTC
once TRBJ2-5 TRBV11-2 . CASSRAGAEETQYF TGTGCCAGCAGCCGCGCCGGGGCCGAAGAGACCCAGTACTTC
. TRBJ2-1 TRBV5-6 . CASSLAGSAGRRNEQFF TGTGCCAGCAGCTTGGCCGGCTCGGCGGGTCGGCGCAATGAGCAGTTCTTC
. TRBJ2-1 TRBV23-1 TRBD2 CASSQPGTTYNEQFF TGCGCCAGCAGTCAACCGGGGACTACTTACAATGAGCAGTTCTTC
. TRBJ1-1 TRBV27 . CASSTTGPVGTEAFF TGTGCCAGCAGTACAACGGGACCTGTAGGCACTGAAGCTTTCTTT
. TRBJ2-1 TRBV10-3 TRBD2 CAIGTSGTNEQFF TGTGCCATCGGGACTAGCGGGACGAATGAGCAGTTCTTC
. TRBJ1-3 TRBV9 TRBD1 CASSPRRTGGNTIYF TGTGCCAGCAGCCCTCGGAGGACAGGGGGAAACACCATATATTTT
. TRBJ2-7 TRBV6-1 . CASSDLAAYEQYF TGTGCCAGCAGTGATTTGGCAGCCTACGAGCAGTACTTC
. TRBJ1-5 TRBV2 . CASRYRSNQPQHF TGTGCCAGCAGGTACAGAAGCAATCAGCCCCAGCATTTT
. TRBJ1-1 TRBV25-1 . CASSENSVKAEAFF TGTGCCAGCAGTGAAAACAGTGTGAAGGCTGAAGCTTTCTTT
. TRBJ2-7 TRBV7-2 . CASSLLRVEQYF TGTGCCAGCAGCCTGCTCCGGGTCGAGCAGTACTTC
. TRBJ1-2 TRBV10-3 . CAISEGGPLKGYTF TGTGCCATCAGTGAAGGCGGTCCCCTGAAGGGCTACACCTTC
. TRBJ1-1 TRBV27 . CASSLSRNTEAFF TGTGCCAGCAGTTTGAGTCGGAACACTGAAGCTTTCTTT
. TRBJ2-2 TRBV27 . CASRPGTSPGELFF TGTGCCAGCAGACCCGGGACTTCCCCTGGGGAGCTGTTTTTT
. TRBJ1-4 TRBV19 . CASRDGGPNEKLFF TGTGCCAGCCGAGACGGGGGGCCGAATGAAAAACTGTTTTTT
. TRBJ2-5 TRBV10-1 . CASSESRGRETQYF TGCGCCAGCAGTGAGTCGCGGGGACGCGAGACCCAGTACTTC
. TRBJ1-6 TRBV14 . CASSAGTANSPLHF TGTGCCAGCAGCGCCGGGACGGCGAATTCACCCCTCCACTTT
. TRBJ2-1 TRBV15 TRBD1 CATSSTGGAWNEQFF TGTGCCACCAGCAGTACAGGGGGCGCTTGGAATGAGCAGTTCTTC
. TRBJ1-5 TRBV27 . CASSPIADGDQPQHF TGTGCCAGCAGTCCGATTGCCGACGGTGATCAGCCCCAGCATTTT
. TRBJ2-7 TRBV5-1 . CASSWEPTYEQYF TGCGCCAGCAGCTGGGAGCCCACCTACGAGCAGTACTTC
. TRBJ2-1 TRBV4-2 TRBD2 CASSSQTAGADEQFF TGTGCCAGCAGCTCACAGACGGCGGGAGCTGATGAGCAGTTCTTC
. TRBJ2-4 TRBV7-3 TRBD1 CASSLGDRGRGNIQYF TGTGCCAGCAGCTTAGGGGACAGGGGGCGCGGAAACATTCAGTACTTC
. TRBJ2-7 TRBV6-5 . CASSGQGGRREQYF TGTGCCAGCAGTGGCCAGGGTGGCCGACGGGAGCAGTACTTC
once TRBJ2-3 TRBV7-2 . CASKVEDTQYF TGTGCCAGCAAGGTGGAGGATACGCAGTATTTT
. TRBJ2-7 TRBV7-2 . CASSLVSYEQYF TGTGCCAGCAGCTTAGTATCCTACGAGCAGTACTTC
. TRBJ1-5 TRBV15 TRBD1 CATSRDLGQGARQPQHF TGTGCCACCAGCAGAGATTTGGGACAGGGGGCCAGGCAGCCCCAGCATTTT
. TRBJ1-6 TRBV6-5 . CASSLQGRNSPLHF TGTGCCAGCAGCCTACAGGGAAGAAATTCACCCCTCCACTTT
. TRBJ1-6 TRBV7-8 TRBD1 CASSLEYRGYNSPLHF TGTGCCAGCAGCTTAGAGTACAGGGGATATAATTCACCCCTCCACTTT
. TRBJ2-3 TRBV5-1 . CASSLQGNEDTQYF TGCGCCAGCAGCTTGCAGGGGAATGAGGATACGCAGTATTTT
. TRBJ2-3 TRBV5-5 . CASSPGAAPTDTQYF TGTGCCAGCAGCCCGGGGGCGGCTCCCACAGATACGCAGTATTTT